This T cell receptor (beta chain) was sequenced for a study of T cell responses to AZD1222 COVID-19 vaccine. Findings and limits, study-wide: Unmutated variant regions reportedly attract nearly half of all spike-specific TCRs. Repertoires were sampled only after the peak T cell response. The donor cohort was predominantly white British with a female majority, and clonal diversity may have been underestimated.

The CDR3 extends over 18 amino acids. Trimming cost V 7 bases and J 3 bases; bases outside gene matches: 13. CDR1 SEHNR and CDR2 FQNEAQ come from the germline V gene (reference sequence). As concerns this clone: Its antigen remains unidentified.

Combined were second doses at about 4 or about 12 weeks. Some clones are missing from TCRdb's copy, which holds only in-frame ones; the method was immunoSEQ multiplex PCR. The data hold 70,000 to 100,000 clones, with approximately 85% observed a single time. The material sequenced was peripheral blood, taken 28 days after the second AZD1222 dose. This clonotype was obtained from an adult who received the AZD1222 COVID-19 vaccine. The V gene is TRBV7-9, the J gene TRBJ2-3; 13 bases are shared with TRBD2. The chain's CDR3 is CASNLRTSGSYETDTQYF. The CDR3 DNA reads TGTGCCAGCAACCTCCGGACTAGCGGGAGTTATGAGACAGATACGCAGTATTTT.